The present T cell receptor beta chain was sequenced within a study of shared clonotypes between healthy human individuals. Study-level findings and limits: For naive CD4 cells, approximately 4.7% of clonotypes were shared across four donors. What naive subsets generally showed was a larger estimated richness than memory subsets showed.

TCRdb keeps only in-frame clones here, not all; method: immunoSEQ multiplex PCR. The sample holds 2 million to 2.5 million clones, approximately 94% seen once. V was cut by 0 bases and J by 5 bases, with 7 bases left in between. This CDR3 has 12 residues. Germline loops: CDR1 GTSNPN, CDR2 SVGIG (reference sequence). Concerning this clone: Its antigen is undetermined. This CDR3 is also generated by other DNA sequences in the sample.

The genes are TRBV30 and TRBJ2-5; no clear D. Sample: naive CD4+ T cells sorted from blood. Specified subset: CD45RA+ positively selected. The clonotype was recovered from a man in his late teens or twenties in good health. CDR3 nucleotide sequence: TGTGCCTGGAGTGTAGCCGGGGAGACCCAGTACTTC. It encodes CAWSVAGETQYF. Looking up the rest from reference TRBV30 and TRBJ2-5 gives the full variable domain: SQTIHQWPATLVQPVGSPLSLECTVEGTSNPNLYWYRQAAGRGLQLLFYSVGIGQISSEVPQNLSASRPQDRQFILSSKKLLLSDSGFYLCAWSVAGETQYFGPGTRLLVL.